The rows below give T cell receptor beta chains drawn from one sample of a study of blood T cell repertoires in COVID-19. Measured with immunoSEQ multiplex PCR; TCRdb has only the in-frame clones, and not every one. The table has tens of thousands of clones, roughly 80% seen once. Material for sequencing was peripheral blood. These receptors were collected from a man between 65 and 80 years old with COVID-19, enrolled during active disease. Each CDR3 is given with its conserved first and last residue. The D gene is left open where the match is weak. Clone size, where shown, is once, few, many, or a class for clones that have expanded.

d_call: TRBD1
j_call: TRBJ1-2
v_call: TRBV11-2
clone_size: .
cdr3_aa: CASSSDRDRGYTF
cdr3_nt: TGTGCCAGCAGCTCTGACAGGGATAGGGGCTACACCTTC

d_call: TRBD1
j_call: TRBJ1-5
v_call: TRBV11-2
clone_size: .
cdr3_aa: CASSQGVVSNQPQHF
cdr3_nt: TGTGCCAGCAGCCAGGGGGTGGTGAGTAATCAGCCCCAGCATTTT

d_call: TRBD1
j_call: TRBJ2-5
v_call: TRBV7-3
clone_size: few
cdr3_aa: CASSRTGEETQYF
cdr3_nt: TGTGCCAGCAGCCGGACAGGGGAAGAGACCCAGTACTTC

d_call: TRBD1
j_call: TRBJ2-7
v_call: TRBV5-1
clone_size: .
cdr3_aa: CASSPRYTGVYEQYF
cdr3_nt: TGCGCCAGCAGCCCCCGGTACACAGGGGTCTACGAGCAGTACTTC

d_call: .
j_call: TRBJ2-7
v_call: TRBV2
clone_size: .
cdr3_aa: CASSQDSYEQYF
cdr3_nt: TGTGCCAGCAGTCAGGACAGCTACGAGCAGTACTTC

d_call: .
j_call: TRBJ2-7
v_call: TRBV3-1/TRBV3-2
clone_size: few
cdr3_aa: CASSQALMGAHEQYF
cdr3_nt: TGTGCCAGCAGCCAAGCGTTGATGGGGGCCCACGAGCAGTACTTC

d_call: TRBD1
j_call: TRBJ1-2
v_call: TRBV3-1/TRBV3-2
clone_size: .
cdr3_aa: CASSSYRGANYGYTF
cdr3_nt: TGTGCCAGCAGCTCCTACAGGGGGGCTAACTATGGCTACACCTTC

d_call: TRBD2
j_call: TRBJ2-5
v_call: TRBV6-2/TRBV6-3
clone_size: once
cdr3_aa: CASSYDVSGGETQYF
cdr3_nt: TGTGCCAGCAGTTACGATGTCAGCGGGGGAGAGACCCAGTACTTC

d_call: TRBD2
j_call: TRBJ2-5
v_call: TRBV29-1
clone_size: .
cdr3_aa: CSDTSGGAKTQYF
cdr3_nt: TGCAGCGACACTAGCGGGGGGGCGAAGACCCAGTACTTC

d_call: TRBD2
j_call: TRBJ2-5
v_call: TRBV28
clone_size: .
cdr3_aa: CASSFSGGLQETQYF
cdr3_nt: TGTGCCAGCAGTTTTTCGGGAGGGCTTCAAGAGACCCAGTACTTC

d_call: TRBD1
j_call: TRBJ2-3
v_call: TRBV24-1
clone_size: .
cdr3_aa: CATSGQGATNTQYF
cdr3_nt: TGTGCCACCAGTGGACAGGGGGCGACTAATACGCAGTATTTT

d_call: .
j_call: TRBJ2-6
v_call: TRBV5-1
clone_size: .
cdr3_aa: CASSLLVLSGANVLTF
cdr3_nt: TGCGCCAGCAGCTTGCTCGTTCTCTCTGGGGCCAACGTCCTGACTTTC

d_call: .
j_call: TRBJ1-1
v_call: TRBV5-4
clone_size: .
cdr3_aa: CASSLEWQMNTEAFF
cdr3_nt: TGTGCCAGCAGCTTGGAGTGGCAGATGAACACTGAAGCTTTCTTT

d_call: .
j_call: TRBJ1-1
v_call: TRBV25-1
clone_size: .
cdr3_aa: CASSDRWSRGEAFF
cdr3_nt: TGTGCCAGCAGTGATAGGTGGAGTAGGGGTGAAGCTTTCTTT

d_call: .
j_call: TRBJ2-7
v_call: TRBV3-1/TRBV3-2
clone_size: .
cdr3_aa: CASSPRTPVTEQYF
cdr3_nt: TGTGCCAGCAGCCCGCGGACACCCGTGACGGAGCAGTACTTC

d_call: .
j_call: TRBJ1-3
v_call: TRBV27
clone_size: .
cdr3_aa: CASSQQGNGNTIYF
cdr3_nt: TGTGCCAGCAGCCAGCAGGGGAATGGAAACACCATATATTTT

d_call: TRBD2
j_call: TRBJ2-7
v_call: TRBV6-2/TRBV6-3
clone_size: .
cdr3_aa: CASSLGGTRSYEQYF
cdr3_nt: TGTGCCAGCAGCCTCGGGGGGACCCGATCTTACGAGCAGTACTTC

d_call: .
j_call: TRBJ2-1
v_call: TRBV4-1
clone_size: .
cdr3_aa: CASSQETGTLNNEQFF
cdr3_nt: TGCGCCAGCAGCCAAGAAACGGGAACCTTAAACAATGAGCAGTTCTTC

d_call: TRBD1
j_call: TRBJ1-2
v_call: TRBV6-5
clone_size: .
cdr3_aa: CASSQDRGSYGYTF
cdr3_nt: TGTGCCAGCAGTCAGGACAGGGGCAGCTATGGCTACACCTTC

d_call: .
j_call: TRBJ2-3
v_call: TRBV12-3/TRBV12-4
clone_size: .
cdr3_aa: CASSRSGSDTQYF
cdr3_nt: TGTGCCAGCAGTCGAAGCGGATCAGATACGCAGTATTTT

d_call: TRBD2
j_call: TRBJ2-1
v_call: TRBV11-2
clone_size: .
cdr3_aa: CASSPGLARYNEQFF
cdr3_nt: TGTGCCAGCAGCCCGGGACTAGCGAGGTACAATGAGCAGTTCTTC

d_call: .
j_call: TRBJ1-6
v_call: TRBV2
clone_size: once
cdr3_aa: CASSEQGNSPLHF
cdr3_nt: TGTGCCAGCAGTGAACAGGGGAATTCACCCCTCCACTTT

d_call: TRBD2
j_call: TRBJ2-1
v_call: TRBV5-5
clone_size: .
cdr3_aa: CASSRQSGGSHNEQFF
cdr3_nt: TGTGCCAGCAGCCGACAAAGCGGGGGGTCGCACAATGAGCAGTTCTTC

d_call: .
j_call: TRBJ1-2
v_call: TRBV6-5
clone_size: .
cdr3_aa: CASSYPGSGGGYTF
cdr3_nt: TGTGCCAGCAGTTACCCCGGTTCGGGTGGTGGCTACACCTTC

d_call: .
j_call: TRBJ2-7
v_call: TRBV24-1
clone_size: few
cdr3_aa: CATRGRSTPTKQQYF
cdr3_nt: TGTGCCACCAGAGGCCGGTCAACCCCCACTAAACAGCAGTACTTC

d_call: .
j_call: TRBJ2-7
v_call: TRBV27
clone_size: .
cdr3_aa: CASSLIQGRDEQYF
cdr3_nt: TGTGCCAGCAGTTTAATCCAGGGTCGGGACGAGCAGTACTTC

d_call: .
j_call: TRBJ1-6
v_call: TRBV19
clone_size: .
cdr3_aa: CASSVDSGRSPLHF
cdr3_nt: TGTGCCAGTAGTGTGGACTCTGGGCGTTCACCCCTCCACTTT

d_call: .
j_call: TRBJ2-3
v_call: TRBV7-3
clone_size: .
cdr3_aa: CASSWGTPGDTQYF
cdr3_nt: TGTGCCAGCAGCTGGGGAACGCCAGGGGATACGCAGTATTTT

d_call: .
j_call: TRBJ1-1
v_call: TRBV6-5
clone_size: .
cdr3_aa: CASSFQEDTEAFF
cdr3_nt: TGTGCCAGCAGTTTTCAGGAGGACACTGAAGCTTTCTTT

d_call: .
j_call: TRBJ2-1
v_call: TRBV12-3/TRBV12-4
clone_size: .
cdr3_aa: CASSFNEQFF
cdr3_nt: TGTGCCAGCAGCTTCAATGAGCAGTTCTTC

d_call: .
j_call: TRBJ2-7
v_call: TRBV12-3/TRBV12-4
clone_size: .
cdr3_aa: CATRFGEQYF
cdr3_nt: TGTGCAACCAGGTTTGGTGAGCAGTACTTC

d_call: TRBD1
j_call: TRBJ1-1
v_call: TRBV19
clone_size: .
cdr3_aa: CASNLGTGINAFF
cdr3_nt: TGTGCCAGCAACCTTGGGACAGGGATTAATGCTTTCTTT

d_call: .
j_call: TRBJ1-3
v_call: TRBV27
clone_size: .
cdr3_aa: CASSFRGGSGNTIYF
cdr3_nt: TGTGCCAGCAGTTTTCGGGGAGGGTCTGGAAACACCATATATTTT

d_call: TRBD1
j_call: TRBJ2-3
v_call: TRBV3-1/TRBV3-2
clone_size: .
cdr3_aa: CASSQEWAGQGRPDTQYF
cdr3_nt: TGTGCCAGCAGCCAAGAATGGGCAGGACAGGGGAGGCCAGATACGCAGTATTTT

d_call: TRBD1
j_call: TRBJ1-1
v_call: TRBV11-2
clone_size: .
cdr3_aa: CASSAQGQGNTEAFF
cdr3_nt: TGTGCCAGCAGCGCCCAAGGACAGGGGAACACTGAAGCTTTCTTT

d_call: .
j_call: TRBJ1-1
v_call: TRBV7-2
clone_size: once
cdr3_aa: CASSIRQVLHTEAFF
cdr3_nt: TGTGCCAGCAGCATCCGACAGGTACTTCATACTGAAGCTTTCTTT

d_call: .
j_call: TRBJ2-2
v_call: TRBV30
clone_size: .
cdr3_aa: CAWSNRVTGELFF
cdr3_nt: TGTGCCTGGAGTAACAGGGTCACCGGGGAGCTGTTTTTT

d_call: .
j_call: TRBJ2-1
v_call: TRBV3-1/TRBV3-2
clone_size: once
cdr3_aa: CASSQGEYEQFF
cdr3_nt: TGTGCCAGCAGCCAAGGAGAATATGAGCAGTTCTTC

d_call: .
j_call: TRBJ2-1
v_call: TRBV27
clone_size: .
cdr3_aa: CASSARLVSYNEQFF
cdr3_nt: TGTGCCAGCAGTGCCCGACTAGTCTCCTACAATGAGCAGTTCTTC

d_call: .
j_call: TRBJ2-1
v_call: TRBV27
clone_size: .
cdr3_aa: CASGQGNEQFF
cdr3_nt: TGTGCCAGCGGGCAGGGCAATGAGCAGTTCTTC

d_call: .
j_call: TRBJ2-5
v_call: TRBV6-6
clone_size: .
cdr3_aa: CASSHTETQYF
cdr3_nt: TGTGCCAGCAGCCACACAGAGACCCAGTACTTC

d_call: TRBD1
j_call: TRBJ2-7
v_call: TRBV4-1
clone_size: .
cdr3_aa: CASSYTGTGGVEQYF
cdr3_nt: TGCGCCAGCAGCTACACCGGGACAGGGGGCGTCGAGCAGTACTTC

d_call: TRBD1
j_call: TRBJ2-2
v_call: TRBV18
clone_size: .
cdr3_aa: CASSYGTGIAGELFF
cdr3_nt: TGTGCCAGCTCATACGGGACAGGGATCGCCGGGGAGCTGTTTTTT

d_call: .
j_call: TRBJ1-2
v_call: TRBV27
clone_size: .
cdr3_aa: CASSSPMGGDYGYTF
cdr3_nt: TGTGCCAGCAGTTCCCCCATGGGGGGTGACTATGGCTACACCTTC

d_call: TRBD1
j_call: TRBJ1-1
v_call: TRBV2
clone_size: .
cdr3_aa: CASGQGGMGTEAFF
cdr3_nt: TGTGCCAGCGGACAGGGTGGGATGGGCACTGAAGCTTTCTTT

d_call: .
j_call: TRBJ2-7
v_call: TRBV18
clone_size: .
cdr3_aa: CASSPAGTYEQYF
cdr3_nt: TGTGCCAGCTCACCGGCGGGTACCTACGAGCAGTACTTC

d_call: TRBD2
j_call: TRBJ2-5
v_call: TRBV14
clone_size: few
cdr3_aa: CASSQSGLAGATQETQYF
cdr3_nt: TGTGCCAGCAGCCAATCGGGACTAGCGGGGGCGACACAAGAGACCCAGTACTTC

d_call: TRBD1
j_call: TRBJ1-6
v_call: TRBV14
clone_size: .
cdr3_aa: CASRQGLYNSPLHF
cdr3_nt: TGTGCCAGCAGACAGGGGCTGTATAATTCACCCCTCCACTTT